This T cell receptor beta chain was found in a study of T cells in Graves' hyperthyroidism and ophthalmopathy. Whole-study findings and limits: Model output signaled ophthalmopathy a median around 6.9 months ahead of onset.

The CDR3 regions of TCR beta were amplified from RNA transcripts. Primed by the HTBI set, a first-round RT-PCR was run on the TCR CDR3. TCRdb re-derived calls from the multiplex PCR reads in MiXCR, one entry per CDR3 protein. The sample includes roughly 560,000 distinct CDR3 sequences, about 15% seen only once; the top ten take over 3.5%. Fresh 10 ml peripheral blood yielded PBMCs. V was pared by 2 bases and J by 6 bases, with 10 bases between. The CDR3 totals 13 residues. Remarks on this clonotype: Its antigen is unknown.

This sequence joins TRBV12-3 or TRBV12-4 and TRBJ1-2; D ambiguous. Source material: blood. This receptor was taken from a woman aged 40-49 years with Graves' ophthalmopathy. The CDR3 sequence is CASSLIGLNGYTF. The CDR3 DNA sequence: TGTGCCAGCAGTTTAATAGGACTCAATGGCTACACCTTC.